The 26 T cell receptor beta chains listed next were all sequenced from one sample in a study of cytomegalovirus exposure and HLA in healthy donors. In the PCR, 60 Vbeta and 13 Jbeta primers were used. Generated by immunoSEQ multiplex PCR, the TCRdb table keeps only in-frame clones and is missing some. This table holds 150,000 to 200,000 clones, around 84% found once. The sequenced material came from PBMCs. The source of these receptors is a male donor in good health and CMV-seropositive.

The chain couples TRBV5-6 to TRBJ2-3; 7 bases fit TRBD1. The trim removed 2 bases at V and 2 bases at J, leaving 5 bases unmatched. This CDR3 contains 15 residues. CDR1 and CDR2 from the germline V gene are SGHDT and YYEEEE. CDR3 in amino acids: CASSFEQGYTDTQYF. In DNA form, the CDR3 reads TGTGCCAGCAGCTTCGAACAGGGGTACACAGATACGCAGTATTTT.

This clone came up a few times. The chain has TRBV7-2 and TRBJ2-7; 8 bases agree with TRBD1. The CDR3 contains 13 residues. J was trimmed by 2 bases and V by 7 bases; bases with no gene match: 4. Germline CDR1 reads SGHTA; CDR2 reads FQGNSA. For the CDR3, the DNA is TGTGCCAGCACTCGGGGACAGGCCTACGAGCAGTACTTC. Amino acids: CASTRGQAYEQYF.

This clone was observed a single time. The chain employs TRBV7-2 and TRBJ2-1; D is unresolved. The CDR3 has 14 residues. Trimming took 2 bases from V and 7 from J, leaving 12 bases between them. Germline V CDR1 and CDR2: SGHTA, FQGNSA. CDR3 sequence reads: CASSLSQDINEQFF. The DNA of the CDR3 is TGTGCCAGCAGCTTATCGCAGGATATTAATGAGCAGTTCTTC. Variable domain in full (rest from reference TRBV7-2 and TRBJ2-1): GAGVSQSPSNKVTEKGKDVELRCDPISGHTALYWYRQSLGQGLEFLIYFQGNSAPDKSGLPSDRFSAERTGGSVSTLTIQRTQQEDSAVYLCASSLSQDINEQFFGPGTRLTVL.

The J gene is TRBJ2-3, the V gene TRBV28; 10 bases are shared with TRBD2. Losses at the gene ends were 10 bases for V and 0 bases for J; bases not matched to a gene: 7. The CDR3 runs 15 residues. Germline loops: CDR1 MDHEN, CDR2 SYDVKM. The CDR3 sequence: CAISSGSPSTDTQYF. The CDR3 coding sequence is TGTGCCATATCTAGCGGGAGCCCAAGCACAGATACGCAGTATTTT.

V gene TRBV11-2 combines with J gene TRBJ2-7; 7 bases line up with TRBD1. Germline assignment: CDR1 SGHAT and CDR2 FQNNGV. CDR3 length: 14 residues. The trim removed 2 bases at V and 2 bases at J, leaving 3 bases unmatched. The CDR3 reads CASSLYRGTYEQYF. The CDR3 coding sequence is TGTGCCAGCAGCTTATACAGGGGAACCTACGAGCAGTACTTC.

The rearrangement links TRBV9 to TRBJ2-3; 10 bases agree with TRBD2. The ends lost 3 bases at V and 0 bases at J; junction bases unmatched: 7. The CDR3 covers 17 residues. CDR1 is SGDLS and CDR2 is YYNGEE in the germline V gene. CDR3 DNA: TGTGCCAGCAGCGATACCCGGACTAGCGGTAGCACAGATACGCAGTATTTT. This encodes CASSDTRTSGSTDTQYF.

V usage is TRBV14 and J usage is TRBJ1-6; D gene unclear. The germline gives CDR1 SGHDN, CDR2 FVKESK. Trimming left V 0 bases short and J 9 bases short, with 12 bases between. The CDR3 extends over 15 amino acids. CDR3 sequence (DNA): TGTGCCAGCAGCCAAGATGGTGGGCCTGGTTCACCCCTCCACTTT. It specifies CASSQDGGPGSPLHF.

The V and J genes are TRBV7-6 and TRBJ1-4; a possible D gene is TRBD1 (5 bases). Trimming removed 0 bases from V and 8 bases from J, with 13 bases in between. CDR1 is SGHVS and CDR2 is FNYEAQ in the germline V gene. This CDR3 comprises 15 residues. CDR3 in amino acids: CASSLAVGGGEKLFF. CDR3 sequence (DNA): TGTGCCAGCAGCTTAGCGGTGGGGGGAGGCGAAAAACTGTTTTTT.

The V call is TRBV18, the J call TRBJ1-2; TRBD1 might be the D (5 bases). The V gene's germline CDR1 is KGHSH and CDR2 LQKENI. V was trimmed by 4 bases and J by 2 bases, leaving 17 bases between them. CDR3 size: 16 residues. This chain's CDR3 is CASSLSGGDSNYGYTF. The CDR3 nucleotides read TGTGCCAGCTCACTCTCGGGGGGGGATTCCAACTATGGCTACACCTTC.

The V call is TRBV28, the J call TRBJ2-2; the D is unclear. Trimming took off 4 bases at V and 6 bases at J, with 6 bases between the two ends. This CDR3 has 12 amino acids. Germline values: CDR1 MDHEN, CDR2 SYDVKM. In nucleotides, the CDR3 is TGTGCCAGCAGTTCCTATCCCGGGGAGCTGTTTTTT. This translates into CASSSYPGELFF.

V usage is TRBV7-9 and J usage is TRBJ1-2; D remains ambiguous. Trimming removed 4 bases from V and 0 bases from J, with 6 bases in between. CDR3 length: 13 residues. CDR1 and CDR2 (germline): SEHNR, FQNEAQ (reference sequence). CDR3 DNA sequence: TGTGCCAGCAGCTCCACAGCTAACTATGGCTACACCTTC. It encodes CASSSTANYGYTF. The full variable domain, its missing parts supplied by reference TRBV7-9 and TRBJ1-2, is DTGVSQNPRHKITKRGQNVTFRCDPISEHNRLYWYRQTLGQGPEFLTYFQNEAQLEKSRLLSDRFSAERPKGSFSTLEIQRTEQGDSAMYLCASSSTANYGYTFGSGTRLTVV.

The CDR3 DNA sequence: TGTGCCAGCAGCGCCGGACAGGGGGCCGATTCACCCCTCCACTTT. Translating gives CASSAGQGADSPLHF. The rearrangement links TRBV9 to TRBJ1-6, with 11 nucleotides matching TRBD1. V lost 3 bases and J lost 8; bases outside the gene matches: 4. Germline V gives CDR1 SGDLS, CDR2 YYNGEE. The CDR3 is 15 residues long.

This clone was recorded a few times. The genes are TRBV6-6 and TRBJ1-1, with D unresolved. Germline-derived CDR1 and CDR2 are MNHNY and SVGAGI (reference sequence). The CDR3 covers 12 residues. Deletions cut 9 bases from V and 2 bases from J, with 10 bases between. CDR3 residues: CASQRGNTEAFF. CDR3 DNA sequence: TGTGCCAGTCAGCGAGGAAACACTGAAGCTTTCTTT.

In the case of this clone: The same CDR3 also results from other DNA sequences found in this sample. The rearrangement joins TRBV6-5 to TRBJ1-4; D ambiguous. CDR3 size: 14 residues. Trimming pared 6 bases from V and 0 bases from J, leaving 8 bases between. In germline, CDR1 is MNHEY, CDR2 SVGAGI. The CDR3 DNA follows: TGTGCCAGCAGGGAGAGAGCAACTAATGAAAAACTGTTTTTT. Its translation is CASRERATNEKLFF.

The chain recombines TRBV4-3 with TRBJ2-1; 9 positions match TRBD2. The CDR3 is made up of 16 amino acids. From germline, CDR1 is LGHNA and CDR2 YSLEER. J lost 7 bases, V lost 0 bases, and 7 bases had no gene match. CDR3 sequence (DNA): TGCGCCAGCAGCCAAGATCTGCTAGCGGGAAGGAATGAGCAGTTCTTC. Translation: CASSQDLLAGRNEQFF.

The rearrangement joins TRBV5-1 to TRBJ2-1, with 9 bases aligning to TRBD2. Looked up from germline, CDR1 is SGHRS and CDR2 is YFSETQ. The CDR3 is 12 residues long. Losses at the gene ends were 4 bases for V and 15 bases for J; bases not matched to a gene: 8. CDR3 residues: CASSATSGPRFF. The DNA of the CDR3 is TGCGCCAGCAGCGCTACTAGCGGGCCACGGTTCTTC.

This rearrangement joins TRBV19 to TRBJ1-1; D unresolved. This CDR3 spans 14 amino acids. V dropped 2 bases and J dropped 3 bases, with 10 bases sitting between them. Germline CDR1 reads LNHDA; CDR2 reads SQIVND (reference sequence). DNA of the CDR3: TGTGCCAGTAGTATAAGCGGGCGGCACACTGAAGCTTTCTTT. Residues: CASSISGRHTEAFF.

The gene calls are TRBV19 and TRBJ2-2; TRBD1 agrees at 8 bases. Germline V gene data show CDR1 as LNHDA and CDR2 as SQIVND (reference sequence). Germline trimming cut 9 bases from V and 1 base from J; bases unmatched to any gene: 1. The CDR3 covers 13 residues. CDR3 residues: CASGQGNTGELFF. CDR3 bases: TGTGCCAGCGGACAGGGGAACACCGGGGAGCTGTTTTTT.

This clone was detected once. CDR3 sequence: CASSLVGTRSEKLFF. The CDR3 DNA follows: TGTGCCAGCAGCTTGGTTGGGACACGGAGTGAAAAACTGTTTTTT. V usage is TRBV5-5 and J usage is TRBJ1-4; a weak D match, TRBD1 (6 bases). The CDR3 has 15 amino acids. Trimming took 0 bases from V and 7 from J, leaving 13 bases between them. Germline CDR1 is SGHKS and CDR2 is YYEKEE (reference sequence).

V and J are TRBV19 and TRBJ1-3; TRBD1 agrees at 7 bases. CDR1 is LNHDA, CDR2 SQIVND, per germline (reference sequence). The CDR3 has 15 residues. With 7 bases clipped from V and 1 base from J, the junction kept 7 bases outside the gene matches. CDR3 DNA sequence: TGTGCCAGTAATCCGGGACAGCTTTCTGGAAACACCATATATTTT. This sequence encodes CASNPGQLSGNTIYF.

The chain carries TRBV5-1 and TRBJ2-2; D remains ambiguous. The CDR3 has 14 residues. From germline, CDR1 is SGHRS and CDR2 YFSETQ. Trimming removed 0 bases from V and 2 bases from J, with 5 bases in between. The CDR3 here is CASSLDSNTGELFF. In DNA, the CDR3 is TGCGCCAGCAGCTTGGATAGCAACACCGGGGAGCTGTTTTTT.

This chain joins TRBV12-5 and TRBJ2-2, with D hard to call. The CDR3 covers 12 residues. V was clipped by 5 bases and J by 6 bases, with 7 bases between them. CDR1 and CDR2 from the germline V gene are LGHNT and FRNRAP. CDR3 bases: TGTGCTAGTGGTCGGAGTTCCGGGGAGCTGTTTTTT. Translated: CASGRSSGELFF.

The table lists this clone with a few counts. The CDR3 nucleotides read TGTGCCAGCAGCTTAGCGCGCGGGGGACAGGGTGTAGTTTACACCTTC. Residues: CASSLARGGQGVVYTF. The chain is built from TRBV7-9 and TRBJ1-2; 9 nucleotides match TRBD1. CDR1 and CDR2 (germline): SEHNR, FQNEAQ (reference sequence). The J segment lost 11 bases and the V segment lost 0 bases, leaving 13 bases of the junction unmatched. The CDR3 length is 16 residues.

The V gene is TRBV18, the J gene TRBJ1-5; D is undetermined. This CDR3 has 15 amino acids. Per the germline V gene, CDR1 is KGHSH and CDR2 is LQKENI. Trimming removed 2 bases from V and 4 bases from J, with 12 bases in between. The CDR3 spells CASSPEAPQNQPQHF. The DNA of the CDR3 is TGTGCCAGCTCACCAGAAGCGCCGCAAAATCAGCCCCAGCATTTT.

This chain connects TRBV7-2 to TRBJ2-5; 13 bases are shared with TRBD2. Germline V gives CDR1 SGHTA, CDR2 FQGNSA. V lost 5 bases, J lost 5 bases, and 14 bases stayed unmatched. This CDR3 has 18 residues. CDR3 protein: CASSPRGGLAGVNETQYF. CDR3 coding DNA: TGTGCCAGCAGCCCTAGGGGAGGACTAGCGGGAGTAAATGAGACCCAGTACTTC.

This clone appeared once. The chain combines TRBV11-3 with TRBJ2-5, with TRBD2 as a possible D gene (5 bases). The CDR3 is 13 residues long. Germline CDR1 reads SGHNT; CDR2 reads YENEEA. V lost 4 bases, J lost 2 bases, and 8 bases lay in between. The DNA for the CDR3 is TGTGCCAGCAGCTCGGGATATCAAGAGACCCAGTACTTC. Its protein product is CASSSGYQETQYF.